A single sample gave rise to the 21 T cell receptor beta chains below, sequenced in a study of T cell responses to AZD1222 COVID-19 vaccine. Here immunoSEQ multiplex PCR was the method, and the copy in TCRdb shows in-frame clones only, minus some. The sample includes 180,000 or so clones, 90% to 95% of them seen just once. The sequencing here drew on peripheral blood, taken 28 days after the second AZD1222 dose. The receptors shown here come from an adult who received the AZD1222 COVID-19 vaccine.

This CDR3 is CASSAAGALTQYF. CDR3 coding DNA: TGTGCCAGCAGTGCGGCGGGGGCCTTAACGCAGTATTTT. The J gene is TRBJ2-3, the V gene TRBV25-1; D might be TRBD2 (7 bases). The CDR3 contains 13 residues. The V gene's germline CDR1 is MGHDK and CDR2 SYGVNS. Trimming removed 4 bases at V and 9 bases at J, with 14 bases between.

V usage is TRBV7-2 and J usage is TRBJ2-7; perhaps TRBD2 as D (5 bases). Germline V gene data show CDR1 as SGHTA and CDR2 as FQGNSA. Deletions cut 6 bases from V and 4 bases from J, with 16 bases between. This CDR3 is built from 14 residues. In DNA form, the CDR3 reads TGTGCCAGCAGGCCACCGCGGGCCCCGTACGAGCAGTACTTC. Amino acids: CASRPPRAPYEQYF.

The V and J genes are TRBV5-1 and TRBJ1-5, with 9 bases lining up with TRBD1. This CDR3 is built from 15 residues. The germline CDR1 and CDR2 sequences are SGHRS and YFSETQ. V gave up 3 bases and J gave up 6 bases; unmatched junction bases: 7. This CDR3 reads CASSSTGGDSQPQHF. The CDR3 DNA is TGCGCCAGCAGCTCGACAGGGGGTGACAGTCAGCCCCAGCATTTT.

The chain is built from TRBV7-9 and TRBJ2-7; D may be TRBD2 (5 bases). The CDR3 runs 15 residues. Deletions cut 5 bases from V and 4 bases from J, with 18 bases between. Germline lookup yields CDR1 SEHNR and CDR2 FQNEAQ (reference sequence). CDR3 coding DNA: TGTGCCAGCAGCCCAGCCGGGGTCGTATGGTACGAGCAGTACTTC. It is translated as CASSPAGVVWYEQYF.

This clone has a single count. This rearrangement joins TRBV2 to TRBJ1-3; 7 positions agree with TRBD1. Trimming removed 10 bases from V and 0 bases from J; junction bases left unmatched: 6. From germline, CDR1 is SNHLY and CDR2 FYNNEI. The CDR3 length is 14 residues. The chain's CDR3 is CATTPGGSGNTIYF. The CDR3 DNA follows: TGTGCCACAACCCCAGGGGGCTCTGGAAACACCATATATTTT.

The V call is TRBV6-6, the J call TRBJ2-1; D is tentatively TRBD1 or TRBD2 (5 bases each). The CDR3 has 15 residues. V gave up 6 bases and J gave up 0 bases, with 12 bases separating them. Germline V gives CDR1 MNHNY, CDR2 SVGAGI (reference sequence). The CDR3: CASRGVGNSYNEQFF. The CDR3 DNA sequence: TGTGCCAGCAGGGGGGTGGGCAACTCCTACAATGAGCAGTTCTTC.

The chain combines TRBV18 with TRBJ2-5, with D perhaps matching TRBD2 (7 bases). Trimming cost V 2 bases and J 5 bases, with 12 bases left between them. The CDR3 loop spans 14 amino acids. Germline-derived CDR1 and CDR2 are KGHSH and LQKENI. Here the CDR3 reads CASSPSGGQETQYF. DNA for the CDR3: TGTGCCAGCTCACCATCCGGGGGGCAGGAGACCCAGTACTTC.

The chain recombines TRBV6-2 or TRBV6-3 with TRBJ1-1; no reliable D call. Germline V gene lookup returns CDR1 MNHEY and CDR2 SVGEGT. V lost 3 bases and J 5 bases, leaving 7 bases between the germline ends. This CDR3 spans 12 amino acids. Here the CDR3 DNA reads TGTGCCAGCAGTTATTGGAGGACTGAAGCTTTCTTT. This encodes CASSYWRTEAFF.

V usage is TRBV4-3 and J usage is TRBJ1-5; D possibly corresponds to TRBD1 (5 bases). With 0 bases removed from V and 0 bases from J, the gap between germline ends came to 15 bases. Germline lookup yields CDR1 LGHNA and CDR2 YSLEER. CDR3 length: 18 amino acids. In DNA, the CDR3 is TGCGCCAGCAGCCAAGATCCTCCAGCGGGGGGTAGCAATCAGCCCCAGCATTTT. Encoded protein: CASSQDPPAGGSNQPQHF.

This chain joins TRBV5-1 and TRBJ2-3; 10 nucleotides line up with TRBD1. J was trimmed by 3 bases and V by 4 bases; bases with no gene match: 2. CDR3 length: 14 residues. Germline V lookup: CDR1 SGHRS, CDR2 YFSETQ. The CDR3 DNA reads as TGCGCCAGCAGCACGGGACAGGGGACAGATACGCAGTATTTT. Protein product: CASSTGQGTDTQYF.

The rearrangement links TRBV12-5 to TRBJ2-3; 7 bases are shared with TRBD2. This CDR3 has 17 residues. Losses at the gene ends were 1 base for V and 2 bases for J; bases not matched to a gene: 9. Germline V gene sequence: CDR1 LGHNT, CDR2 FRNRAP. Written as DNA, the CDR3 is TGTGCTAGTGGTTTGGAAGAGCTAGCGGCTTACACAGATACGCAGTATTTT. Its translation is CASGLEELAAYTDTQYF.

The CDR3 DNA reads TGTGCCAGCAGCCAAGTTCAGGGGGCCAACTACAATGAGCAGTTCTTC. Amino acid sequence: CASSQVQGANYNEQFF. The chain recombines TRBV4-2 with TRBJ2-1; 8 bases line up with TRBD1. Germline loops: CDR1 LGHNA, CDR2 YNFKEQ. Unmatched junction bases numbered 5, after V lost 1 base and J lost 3 bases. The length of the CDR3 is 16 residues.

The chain carries TRBV28 and TRBJ1-4, with D perhaps matching TRBD1 (6 bases). The germline V gene has CDR1 MDHEN and CDR2 SYDVKM. This CDR3 contains 16 residues. Trimming left V 6 bases short and J 7 bases short, with 21 bases between. In DNA, the CDR3 is TGTGCCAGCAGATCTGACAGGTGGGGGCGCGCTGAAAAACTGTTTTTT. Residues: CASRSDRWGRAEKLFF.

The chain combines TRBV19 with TRBJ1-4; D might be TRBD1 (5 bases). V was clipped by 9 bases and J by 0 bases, with 17 bases between them. Germline CDR1 reads LNHDA; CDR2 reads SQIVND (reference sequence). The CDR3 has 16 residues. The CDR3 coding sequence is TGTGCCAGCCAAAACCCAGGGAGTGCAACTAATGAAAAACTGTTTTTT. Amino acids: CASQNPGSATNEKLFF.

The chain has TRBV7-2 and TRBJ1-2; D remains unclear. The CDR3 contains 13 residues. Trimming pared 5 bases from V and 2 bases from J, leaving 9 bases between. CDR1 is SGHTA, CDR2 FQGNSA, per germline. The CDR3 DNA follows: TGTGCCAGCAGCCCCCAATCGAACTATGGCTACACCTTC. The encoded protein is CASSPQSNYGYTF.

This rearrangement joins TRBV19 to TRBJ1-3; D gene unclear. V was clipped by 5 bases and J by 6 bases, with 17 bases between them. The germline CDR1 and CDR2 sequences are LNHDA and SQIVND (reference sequence). The CDR3 is made up of 15 amino acids. The CDR3 coding sequence is TGTGCCAGTAGTCCAAGGGAACGGTCCATAAACACCATATATTTT. Translating gives CASSPRERSINTIYF.

V is TRBV25-1 and J is TRBJ2-7; unclear D gene. The V gene lost 7 bases and the J gene lost 4 bases, with 20 bases spanning the gap. Looked up from germline, CDR1 is MGHDK and CDR2 is SYGVNS. The CDR3 extends over 15 amino acids. The CDR3 region is CASTSPTSGAYEQYF. DNA of the CDR3: TGTGCCAGCACTTCCCCCACCTCTGGAGCGTACGAGCAGTACTTC.

The chain couples TRBV28 to TRBJ1-2; D gene unclear. The CDR3 has 11 amino acids. CDR1 MDHEN and CDR2 SYDVKM come from the germline V gene. V lost 6 bases and J lost 5, with 7 bases in between. The DNA for the CDR3 is TGTGCCAGCAGCGCCCATTATGGCTACACCTTC. Amino acid sequence: CASSAHYGYTF.

The chain recombines TRBV18 with TRBJ2-1; 7 nucleotides agree with TRBD1. Germline assignment: CDR1 KGHSH and CDR2 LQKENI. V lost 3 bases and J lost 10; bases outside the gene matches: 9. The CDR3 runs 14 residues. CDR3 in DNA: TGTGCCAGCTCACCGAATACAGGGGTTGGGGAGCAGTTCTTC. Amino acid sequence: CASSPNTGVGEQFF. The entire variable domain, with the rest obtained from reference TRBV18 and TRBJ2-1, is as follows: NAGVMQNPRHLVRRRGQEARLRCSPMKGHSHVYWYRQLPEEGLKFMVYLQKENIIDESGMPKERFSAEFPKEGPSILRIQQVVRGDSAAYFCASSPNTGVGEQFFGPGTRLTVL.

The chain recombines TRBV19 with TRBJ1-4; D gene ambiguous. Trimming took off 3 bases at V and 7 bases at J, with 15 bases between the two ends. CDR1 and CDR2 (germline): LNHDA, SQIVND (reference sequence). The CDR3 is 15 amino acids. The CDR3 here is CASSIVGNRREKLFF. In DNA, the CDR3 is TGTGCCAGTAGTATTGTGGGGAATAGGCGTGAAAAACTGTTTTTT. The full variable domain, rest sourced from reference TRBV19 and TRBJ1-4, is DGGITQSPKYLFRKEGQNVTLSCEQNLNHDAMYWYRQDPGQGLRLIYYSQIVNDFQKGDIAEGYSVSREKKESFPLTVTSAQKNPTAFYLCASSIVGNRREKLFFGSGTQLSVL.

This clone was recorded only once. The chain uses TRBV18 and TRBJ1-2; 9 positions agree with TRBD1. V was pared by 8 bases and J by 7 bases, with 11 bases of the junction left unmatched. Germline CDR1 and CDR2: KGHSH and LQKENI. This CDR3 contains 14 residues. The chain's CDR3 is CASTNYRGHGGYTF. The CDR3 DNA is TGTGCCAGCACTAACTACAGGGGGCATGGTGGCTACACCTTC.